This T cell receptor beta chain was retrieved from a study of OX40 agonist ivuxolimab in advanced cancers. About the research overall: Dose-escalation patients' cancers were hepatocellular carcinoma, melanoma, renal cell or head and neck cancer. Allowance was made for prior anti-PD-1, anti-PD-L1 or anti-CTLA-4 therapy, and approximately 40% had some.

Method: immunoSEQ multiplex PCR; TCRdb's copy keeps in-frame clones and lacks some. The table records 65,000 to 95,000 clones, under 90% of them present only once. Points on this clone: Antigen unknown.

The germline V and J ends were trimmed by 3 bases and 1 base, with 4 bases remaining between them. The CDR3 covers 12 residues. Per germline, CDR1 SGHRS and CDR2 YFSETQ. Study-wide findings and caveats: The work left the antigen specificity of expanded peripheral T cells undetermined. It was also the case that some nonresponders had low normalized T-cell clonal expansion.

The material was CD4+ or CD8+ T cells sorted from blood, obtained in a trial of the OX40 agonist ivuxolimab. This receptor was obtained from an adult with an advanced solid tumor such as melanoma, head and neck, liver or kidney cancer. This chain uses TRBV5-1 with TRBJ1-2; no reliable D call. CDR3 coding DNA: TGCGCCAGCAGCTCAAATAACTATGGCTACACCTTC. Translated, it gives CASSSNNYGYTF.